This entry lists 5 T cell receptor beta chains sequenced from one sample in a study of blood T cell repertoires in COVID-19. The repertoire was sequenced with immunoSEQ multiplex PCR; TCRdb's copy has only in-frame clones and lacks some. Altogether approximately 150,000 clones are present, 88% being singletons, with the ten largest covering less than 2%. The sample taken for sequencing was peripheral blood. The receptors were sampled from a woman aged 55 to 70 with acute or convalescent COVID-19.

This sequence joins TRBV6-6 and TRBJ1-4; unclear D gene. Germline V gene data show CDR1 as MNHNY and CDR2 as SVGAGI (reference sequence). V lost 7 bases and J lost 6, with 12 bases in between. The CDR3 consists of 13 residues. The CDR3 bases are TGTGCCAGCAAGATCCGCGGCCATGAAAAACTGTTTTTT. Protein sequence: CASKIRGHEKLFF.

V usage is TRBV7-9 and J usage is TRBJ2-1; D might be TRBD1 (5 bases). CDR1 SEHNR and CDR2 FQNEAQ come from the germline V gene (reference sequence). Trimming pared 1 base from V and 5 bases from J, leaving 15 bases between. This CDR3 region has 16 residues. The CDR3 nucleotides read TGTGCCAGCAGCTTAGAGGGCCAAGGGGCCGACAATGAGCAGTTCTTC. It translates to CASSLEGQGADNEQFF.

The V call is TRBV11-3, the J call TRBJ2-1, with 11 bases matching TRBD2. The junction had 7 bases not matched to a gene; V was cut back by 6 bases and J by 6 bases. Germline V CDR1 and CDR2: SGHNT, YENEEA. The CDR3 contains 15 residues. The CDR3 DNA follows: TGTGCCAGCAGTTATAGCGGGGGGGCCTCCAATGAGCAGTTCTTC. Amino acid sequence: CASSYSGGASNEQFF.

V and J are TRBV29-1 and TRBJ2-7, with 7 bases lining up with TRBD1. Losses at the gene ends were 7 bases for V and 3 bases for J; bases not matched to a gene: 6. The CDR3 length is 12 residues. CDR1 and CDR2 from the germline V gene are SQVTM and ANQGSEA. This CDR3 reads CSAGTELYEQYF. In DNA, the CDR3 is TGCAGCGCCGGGACAGAACTCTACGAGCAGTACTTC.

V and J are TRBV7-2 and TRBJ2-1; TRBD2 matches 9 bases. J lost 2 bases, V lost 3 bases, and 2 bases had no gene match. The germline gives CDR1 SGHTA, CDR2 FQGNSA. There are 15 residues in the CDR3. CDR3 residues: CASSFSGGAYNEQFF. The DNA of the CDR3 is TGTGCCAGCAGCTTTAGCGGGGGCGCCTACAATGAGCAGTTCTTC. The complete variable domain, with remaining parts taken from reference TRBV7-2 and TRBJ2-1, reads GAGVSQSPSNKVTEKGKDVELRCDPISGHTALYWYRQSLGQGLEFLIYFQGNSAPDKSGLPSDRFSAERTGGSVSTLTIQRTQQEDSAVYLCASSFSGGAYNEQFFGPGTRLTVL.